This TCR beta chain was observed in a study of OX40 agonist ivuxolimab in advanced cancers. About the investigation overall: The costimulatory receptor OX40 (CD134) was targeted by ivuxolimab, a fully human IgG2 agonistic monoclonal antibody. Prior anti-PD-1, anti-PD-L1 or anti-CTLA-4 therapy was permitted, and approximately 40% of dose-escalation patients had received checkpoint inhibitors. Of the roughly 54 dose-escalation patients, hepatocellular carcinoma was present in around 19, melanoma in approximately 15, renal cell carcinoma in 9 and head and neck cancer in 9. Partial responses occurred in three dose-escalation patients, of whom one had hepatocellular carcinoma and two had cutaneous melanoma. The purpose of peripheral TCRbeta sequencing was to test whether ivuxolimab changed TCR sequence diversity and led to clonal T-cell expansion. A male proportion of roughly 80% and a mean age of roughly 55 years, ranging from roughly 23 to 79, were recorded for the dose-escalation cohort. Intravenous ivuxolimab was administered to patients every 2 weeks at six dose levels: 0.01, 0.1, 0.3, 1.5, 3 and 10 mg/kg. The paper covers the monotherapy dose-escalation part of the phase I ivuxolimab trial, which included N ≈ 54 patients.

Genomic DNA was isolated from the sorted cells so that the TCRbeta CDR3 region could be sequenced. The immunoSEQ Assay was used for sequencing of TCRbeta CDR3 regions. In its TCRdb copy, this immuneACCESS table keeps in-frame sequences only and misses some clones. Where compared with another copy, unresolved V genes explain less than half of these, and the others have no known cause. The sample records just over 60,000 clones, roughly 90% of which are singletons. Roughly 0.56% of the sample is taken by the ten largest. Findings and caveats that apply to the study as a whole: The antigen specificity of the peripheral T cells that underwent clonal expansion was not determined. On average, CD8+ T cells showed more expanded clones than CD4+ T cells after ivuxolimab. Clonal expansion of both CD4+ and CD8+ blood T cells was observed from baseline to week 6 at doses 0.1 to 3.0 mg/kg. Low levels of normalized T-cell clonal expansion were also seen in some nonresponding patients. Partial responders in the 0.1-3.0 mg/kg groups had among the lowest normalized peripheral clonal expansion, especially among CD8+ T cells.

This clone has just one count. The antigen it binds to is not known. No base quality information exists; no much larger clone differs at one position. The V and J ends are trimmed by 5 bases and 7 bases, leaving 14 bases between them. The CDR3 starts with the cysteine, ends with the phenylalanine, and has 13 residues. Only the CDR3 region is kept as DNA, spanning 39 bases read in frame from base 1. CDR1 PRHDT and CDR2 FYEKMQ are derived from the germline V gene (reference sequence). Patients with autoimmune disease history or receiving systemic immunosuppression were excluded from the trial. Peripheral blood for TCR sequencing was collected from all dose cohorts at baseline, on cycle 4 day 1, and on cycle 7 day 1. Samples were obtained from an open-label, multicenter, first-in-human phase I dose-escalation trial of ivuxolimab. Adults with locally advanced or metastatic melanoma, renal cell carcinoma, hepatocellular carcinoma or head and neck squamous cell carcinoma were enrolled in the trial. Before TCR sequencing, CD4+ and CD8+ T cells were separately sorted from peripheral blood.

The sample consisted of CD4+ or CD8+ T cells sorted from blood, taken in a trial of the OX40 agonist ivuxolimab. This receptor was obtained from an adult with an advanced solid tumor such as melanoma, head and neck, liver or kidney cancer. Rearrangement joined TRBV13 to TRBJ1-1; a weak D assignment points to TRBD1 (5 bases agree). The CDR3 corresponds to CASSRTGGNEAFF. Here is the DNA: TGTGCCAGCAGCCGTACAGGTGGAAATGAAGCTTTCTTT.